This T cell receptor beta chain was observed in a study of spatial heterogeneity in lung cancer. TCRdb reanalysed the 5' RACE reads using MiXCR and keeps one entry per CDR3 protein. The table lists 95,000 to 130,000 distinct CDR3 sequences, 10% to 15% of them singletons. This CDR3 contains 16 residues. V was clipped by 1 base and J by 0 bases; unmatched bases: 5. Germline assignment: CDR1 MGHRA and CDR2 YSYEKL. Documented time point: blood at routine non-recurrence follow-up after resection. From tumor, nontumor lung or frozen PBMC, whole RNA was taken unsorted for sequencing. The input for sequencing was PBMCs, taken at follow-up. This TCR was recovered from a male donor with early-stage non-small cell lung cancer. This rearrangement joins TRBV4-1 to TRBJ2-7; 8 bases match TRBD2. The CDR3 nucleotides are TGCGCCAGCAGCCAAGTCGGCGGGGGGAGCTCCTACGAGCAGTACTTC. Protein: CASSQVGGGSSYEQYF.